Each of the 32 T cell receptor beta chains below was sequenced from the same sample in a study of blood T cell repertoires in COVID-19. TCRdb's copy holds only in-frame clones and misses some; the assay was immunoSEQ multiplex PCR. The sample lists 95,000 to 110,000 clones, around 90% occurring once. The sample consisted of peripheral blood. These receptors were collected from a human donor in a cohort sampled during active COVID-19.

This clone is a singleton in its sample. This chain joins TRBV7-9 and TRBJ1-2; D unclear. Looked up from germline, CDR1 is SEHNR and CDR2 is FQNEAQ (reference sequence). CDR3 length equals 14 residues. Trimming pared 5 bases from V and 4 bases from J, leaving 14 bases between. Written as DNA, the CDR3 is TGTGCCAGCAGCACGGGAGTGGGCATCTATGGCTACACCTTC. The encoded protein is CASSTGVGIYGYTF. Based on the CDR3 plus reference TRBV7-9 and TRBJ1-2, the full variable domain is DTGVSQNPRHKITKRGQNVTFRCDPISEHNRLYWYRQTLGQGPEFLTYFQNEAQLEKSRLLSDRFSAERPKGSFSTLEIQRTEQGDSAMYLCASSTGVGIYGYTFGSGTRLTVV.

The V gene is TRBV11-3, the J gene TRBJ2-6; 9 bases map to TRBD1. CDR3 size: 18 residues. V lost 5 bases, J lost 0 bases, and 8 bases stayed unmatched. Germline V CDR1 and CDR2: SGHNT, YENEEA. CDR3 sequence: CASSAGQGIYSGANVLTF. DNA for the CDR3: TGTGCCAGCAGCGCGGGACAGGGAATATACTCTGGGGCCAACGTCCTGACTTTC.

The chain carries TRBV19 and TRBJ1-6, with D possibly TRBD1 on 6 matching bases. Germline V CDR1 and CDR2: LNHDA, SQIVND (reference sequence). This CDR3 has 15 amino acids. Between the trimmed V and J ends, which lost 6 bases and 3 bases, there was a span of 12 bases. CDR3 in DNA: TGTGCCAGTAGGGACGGGACATACTATAATTCACCCCTCCACTTT. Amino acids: CASRDGTYYNSPLHF. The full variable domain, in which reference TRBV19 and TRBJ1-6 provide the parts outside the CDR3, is DGGITQSPKYLFRKEGQNVTLSCEQNLNHDAMYWYRQDPGQGLRLIYYSQIVNDFQKGDIAEGYSVSREKKESFPLTVTSAQKNPTAFYLCASRDGTYYNSPLHFGNGTRLTVT.

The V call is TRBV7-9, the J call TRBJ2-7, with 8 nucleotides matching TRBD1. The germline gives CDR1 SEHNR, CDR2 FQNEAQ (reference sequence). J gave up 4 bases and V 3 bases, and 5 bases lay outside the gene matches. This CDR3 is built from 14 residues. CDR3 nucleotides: TGTGCCAGCAGCTTCGGACAGGGATCTTACGAGCAGTACTTC. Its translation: CASSFGQGSYEQYF. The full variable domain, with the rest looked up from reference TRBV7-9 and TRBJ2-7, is DTGVSQNPRHKITKRGQNVTFRCDPISEHNRLYWYRQTLGQGPEFLTYFQNEAQLEKSRLLSDRFSAERPKGSFSTLEIQRTEQGDSAMYLCASSFGQGSYEQYFGPGTRLTVT.

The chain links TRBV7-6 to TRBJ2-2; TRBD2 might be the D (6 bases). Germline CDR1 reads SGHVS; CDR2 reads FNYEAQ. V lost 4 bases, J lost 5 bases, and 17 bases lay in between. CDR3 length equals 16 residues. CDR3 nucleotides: TGTGCCAGCAGCTCTAACCGGGACTCTCCTACCGGGGAGCTGTTTTTT. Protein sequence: CASSSNRDSPTGELFF. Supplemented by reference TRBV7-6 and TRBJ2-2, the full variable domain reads GAGVSQSPRYKVTKRGQDVALRCDPISGHVSLYWYRQALGQGPEFLTYFNYEAQQDKSGLPNDRFSAERPEGSISTLTIQRTEQRDSAMYRCASSSNRDSPTGELFFGEGSRLTVL.

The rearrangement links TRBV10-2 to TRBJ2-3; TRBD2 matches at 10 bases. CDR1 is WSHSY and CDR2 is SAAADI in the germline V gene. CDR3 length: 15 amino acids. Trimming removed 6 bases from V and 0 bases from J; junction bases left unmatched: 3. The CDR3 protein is CASRTTSGSTDTQYF. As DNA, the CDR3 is TGCGCCAGCAGGACGACTAGCGGGAGCACAGATACGCAGTATTTT.

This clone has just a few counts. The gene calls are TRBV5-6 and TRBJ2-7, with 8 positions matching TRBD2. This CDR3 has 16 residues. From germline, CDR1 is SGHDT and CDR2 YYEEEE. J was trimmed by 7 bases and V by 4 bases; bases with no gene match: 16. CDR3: CASSTDGGDPLREQYF. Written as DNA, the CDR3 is TGTGCCAGCAGCACGGACGGGGGGGATCCTCTACGAGAGCAGTACTTC. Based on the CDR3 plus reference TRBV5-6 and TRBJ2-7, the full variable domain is DAGVTQSPTHLIKTRGQQVTLRCSPKSGHDTVSWYQQALGQGPQFIFQYYEEEERQRGNFPDRFSGHQFPNYSSELNVNALLLGDSALYLCASSTDGGDPLREQYFGPGTRLTVT.

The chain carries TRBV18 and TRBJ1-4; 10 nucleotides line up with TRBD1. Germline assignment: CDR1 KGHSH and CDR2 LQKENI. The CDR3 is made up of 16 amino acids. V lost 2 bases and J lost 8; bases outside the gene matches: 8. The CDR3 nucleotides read TGTGCCAGCTCACCATCCGACAGGGGGCTCGTAGAAAAACTGTTTTTT. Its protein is CASSPSDRGLVEKLFF.

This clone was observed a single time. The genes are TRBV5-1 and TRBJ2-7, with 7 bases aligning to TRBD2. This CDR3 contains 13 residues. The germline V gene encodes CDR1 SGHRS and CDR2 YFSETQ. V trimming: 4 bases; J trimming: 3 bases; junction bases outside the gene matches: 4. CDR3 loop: CASSAGEVYEQYF. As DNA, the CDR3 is TGCGCCAGCAGCGCGGGAGAGGTCTACGAGCAGTACTTC. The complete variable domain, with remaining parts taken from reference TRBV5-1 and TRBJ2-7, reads KAGVTQTPRYLIKTRGQQVTLSCSPISGHRSVSWYQQTPGQGLQFLFEYFSETQRNKGNFPGRFSGRQFSNSRSEMNVSTLELGDSALYLCASSAGEVYEQYFGPGTRLTVT.

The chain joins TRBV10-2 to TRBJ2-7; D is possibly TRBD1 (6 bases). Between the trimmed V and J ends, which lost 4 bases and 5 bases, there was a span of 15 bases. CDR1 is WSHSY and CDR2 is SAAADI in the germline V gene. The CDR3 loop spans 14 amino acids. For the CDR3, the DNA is TGCGCCAGCAGTGGGACAACAGGGAACCACGAGCAGTACTTC. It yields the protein CASSGTTGNHEQYF.

In DNA, the CDR3 is TGTGCCAGCAGTAGACAGGGAGCACTTAATGAAAAACTGTTTTTT. It translates to CASSRQGALNEKLFF. V is TRBV6-5 and J is TRBJ1-4; 7 bases map to TRBD1. The CDR3 covers 15 residues. Germline V gene sequence: CDR1 MNHEY, CDR2 SVGAGI. J gave up 4 bases and V 5 bases, and 7 bases lay outside the gene matches.

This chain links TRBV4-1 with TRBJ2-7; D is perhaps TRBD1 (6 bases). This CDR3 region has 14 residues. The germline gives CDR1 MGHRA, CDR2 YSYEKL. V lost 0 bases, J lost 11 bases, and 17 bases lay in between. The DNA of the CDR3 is TGCGCCAGCAGCCAAGACCCGAGGACAGCCCCCAAGTACTTC. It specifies CASSQDPRTAPKYF.

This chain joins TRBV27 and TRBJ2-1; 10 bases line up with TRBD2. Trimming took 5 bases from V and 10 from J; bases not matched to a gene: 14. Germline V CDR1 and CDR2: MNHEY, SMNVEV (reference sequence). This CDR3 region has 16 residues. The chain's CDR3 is CASSRRAGGPGGEQFF. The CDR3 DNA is TGTGCCAGCAGTCGGAGAGCGGGAGGGCCGGGTGGCGAGCAGTTCTTC.

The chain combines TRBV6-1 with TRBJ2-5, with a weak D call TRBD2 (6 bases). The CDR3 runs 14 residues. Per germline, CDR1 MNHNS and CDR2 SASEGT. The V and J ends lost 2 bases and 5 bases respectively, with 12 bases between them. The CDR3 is CASSEQAGRETQYF. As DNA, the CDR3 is TGTGCCAGCAGTGAACAGGCAGGGAGGGAGACCCAGTACTTC.

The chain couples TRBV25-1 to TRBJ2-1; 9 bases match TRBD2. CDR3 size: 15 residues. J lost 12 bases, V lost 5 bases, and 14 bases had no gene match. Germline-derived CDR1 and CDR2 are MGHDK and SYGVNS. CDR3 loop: CASSRHVEREAVQFF. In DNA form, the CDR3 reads TGTGCCAGCAGTAGACATGTCGAGCGGGAGGCAGTGCAGTTCTTC.

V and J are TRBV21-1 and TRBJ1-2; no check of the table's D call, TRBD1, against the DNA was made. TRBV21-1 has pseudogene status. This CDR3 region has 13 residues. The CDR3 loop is CASNKGQIYGYTF. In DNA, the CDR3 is TGTGCCAGCAACAAGGGACAGATCTATGGCTACACCTTC.

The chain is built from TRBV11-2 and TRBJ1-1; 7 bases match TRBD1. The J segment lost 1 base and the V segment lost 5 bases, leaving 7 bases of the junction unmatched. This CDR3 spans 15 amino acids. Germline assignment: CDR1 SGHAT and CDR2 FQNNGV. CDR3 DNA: TGTGCCAGCAGCCTAAGACAGGGATCGAACACTGAAGCTTTCTTT. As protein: CASSLRQGSNTEAFF.

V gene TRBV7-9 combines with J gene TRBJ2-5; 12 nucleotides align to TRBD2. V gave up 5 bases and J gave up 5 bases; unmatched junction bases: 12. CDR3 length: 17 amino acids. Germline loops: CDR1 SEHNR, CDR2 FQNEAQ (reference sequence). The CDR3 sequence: CASSVPGLAGGLETQYF. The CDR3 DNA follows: TGTGCCAGCAGCGTACCCGGCCTAGCGGGGGGGCTGGAGACCCAGTACTTC.

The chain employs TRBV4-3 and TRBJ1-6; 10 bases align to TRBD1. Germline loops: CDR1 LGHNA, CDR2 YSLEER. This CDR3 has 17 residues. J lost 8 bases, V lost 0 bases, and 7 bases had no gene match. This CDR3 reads CASSQDGGGTGDSPLHF. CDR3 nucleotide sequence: TGCGCCAGCAGCCAAGATGGAGGAGGGACAGGGGATTCACCCCTCCACTTT.

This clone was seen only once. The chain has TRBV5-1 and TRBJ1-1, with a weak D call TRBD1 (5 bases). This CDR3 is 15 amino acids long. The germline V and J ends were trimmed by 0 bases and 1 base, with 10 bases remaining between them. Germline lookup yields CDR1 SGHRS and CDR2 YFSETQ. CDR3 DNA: TGCGCCAGCAGCTTGGCGGCAGGGCAGAACACTGAAGCTTTCTTT. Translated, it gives CASSLAAGQNTEAFF. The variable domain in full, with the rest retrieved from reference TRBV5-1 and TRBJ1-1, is KAGVTQTPRYLIKTRGQQVTLSCSPISGHRSVSWYQQTPGQGLQFLFEYFSETQRNKGNFPGRFSGRQFSNSRSEMNVSTLELGDSALYLCASSLAAGQNTEAFFGQGTRLTVV.

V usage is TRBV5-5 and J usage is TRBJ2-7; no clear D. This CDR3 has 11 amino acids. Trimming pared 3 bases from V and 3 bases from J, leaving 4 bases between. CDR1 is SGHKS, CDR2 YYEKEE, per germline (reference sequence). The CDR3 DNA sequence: TGTGCCAGCAGCTCCAGCTACGAGCAGTACTTC. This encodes CASSSSYEQYF.

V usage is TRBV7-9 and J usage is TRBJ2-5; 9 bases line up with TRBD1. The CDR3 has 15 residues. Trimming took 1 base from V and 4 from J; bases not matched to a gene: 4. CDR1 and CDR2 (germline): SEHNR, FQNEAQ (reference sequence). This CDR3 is CASSLGDRAIETQYF. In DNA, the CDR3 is TGTGCCAGCAGCTTAGGGGACAGGGCTATAGAGACCCAGTACTTC.

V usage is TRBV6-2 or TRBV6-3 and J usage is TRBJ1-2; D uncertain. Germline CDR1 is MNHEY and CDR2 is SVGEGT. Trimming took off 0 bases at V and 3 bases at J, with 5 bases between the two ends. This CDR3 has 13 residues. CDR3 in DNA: TGTGCCAGCAGTTACTCGGCCCACTATGGCTACACCTTC. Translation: CASSYSAHYGYTF.

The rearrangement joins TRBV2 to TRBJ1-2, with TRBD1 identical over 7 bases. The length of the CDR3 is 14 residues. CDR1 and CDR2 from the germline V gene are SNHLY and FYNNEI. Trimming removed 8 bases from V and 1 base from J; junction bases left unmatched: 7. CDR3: CASDPGQINYGYTF. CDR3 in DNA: TGTGCCAGCGATCCGGGACAGATTAACTATGGCTACACCTTC. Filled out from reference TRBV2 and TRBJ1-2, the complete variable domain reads EPEVTQTPSHQVTQMGQEVILRCVPISNHLYFYWYRQILGQKVEFLVSFYNNEISEKSEIFDDQFSVERPDGSNFTLKIRSTKLEDSAMYFCASDPGQINYGYTFGSGTRLTVV.

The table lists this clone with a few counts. The CDR3 coding sequence is TGTGCCAGTAGTACACAGGGTCTAATGGATTCACCCCTCCACTTT. This encodes CASSTQGLMDSPLHF. The chain is built from TRBV19 and TRBJ1-6, with D possibly matching TRBD1 (6 bases). There are 15 residues in the CDR3. Germline V gives CDR1 LNHDA, CDR2 SQIVND (reference sequence). Trimming shortened V by 4 bases and J by 8 bases, and 15 bases separated the two germline ends.

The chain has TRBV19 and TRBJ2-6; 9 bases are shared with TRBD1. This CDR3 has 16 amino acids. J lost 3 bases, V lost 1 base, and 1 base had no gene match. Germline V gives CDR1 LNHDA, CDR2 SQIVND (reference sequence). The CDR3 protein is CASSIGTGVGANVLTF. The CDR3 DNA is TGTGCCAGTAGTATAGGGACAGGGGTTGGGGCCAACGTCCTGACTTTC.

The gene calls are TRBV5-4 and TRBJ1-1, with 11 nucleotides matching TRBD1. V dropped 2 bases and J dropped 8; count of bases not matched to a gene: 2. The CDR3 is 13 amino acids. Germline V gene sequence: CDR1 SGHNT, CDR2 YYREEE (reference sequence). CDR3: CASSFRTGGEAFF. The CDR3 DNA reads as TGTGCCAGCAGCTTTAGGACAGGGGGCGAAGCTTTCTTT. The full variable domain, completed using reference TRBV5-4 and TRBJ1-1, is ETGVTQSPTHLIKTRGQQVTLRCSSQSGHNTVSWYQQALGQGPQFIFQYYREEENGRGNFPPRFSGLQFPNYSSELNVNALELDDSALYLCASSFRTGGEAFFGQGTRLTVV.

Here the CDR3 DNA reads TGTGCCAGCAGCCAGGCAGGGGGCTCGGAGACCCAGTACTTC. As protein: CASSQAGGSETQYF. The chain combines TRBV3-1 (or the pseudogene TRBV3-2) with TRBJ2-5, with 8 bases fitting TRBD1. The V and J ends lost 3 bases and 5 bases, in that order; junction bases with no gene match: 5. This CDR3 has 14 residues. From germline, CDR1 is LGHDT and CDR2 YNNKEL (reference sequence).

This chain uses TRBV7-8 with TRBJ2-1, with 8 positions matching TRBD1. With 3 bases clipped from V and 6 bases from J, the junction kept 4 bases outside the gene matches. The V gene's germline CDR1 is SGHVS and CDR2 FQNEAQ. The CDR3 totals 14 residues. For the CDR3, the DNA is TGTGCCAGCAGCTTGAGGACAGGGTTCAATGAGCAGTTCTTC. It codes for CASSLRTGFNEQFF.

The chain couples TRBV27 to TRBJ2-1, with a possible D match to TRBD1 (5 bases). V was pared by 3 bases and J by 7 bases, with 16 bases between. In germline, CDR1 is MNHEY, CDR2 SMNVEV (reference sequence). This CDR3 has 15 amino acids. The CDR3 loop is CASSLVAGWVNEQFF. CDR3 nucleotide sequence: TGTGCCAGCAGTTTGGTCGCAGGGTGGGTGAATGAGCAGTTCTTC.

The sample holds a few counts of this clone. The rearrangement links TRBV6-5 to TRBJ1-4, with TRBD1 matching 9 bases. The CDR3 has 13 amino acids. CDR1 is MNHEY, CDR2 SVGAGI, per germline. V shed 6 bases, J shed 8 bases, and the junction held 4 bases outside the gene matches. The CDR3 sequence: CASSITGGEKLFF. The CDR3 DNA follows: TGTGCCAGCAGCATTACAGGGGGCGAAAAACTGTTTTTT.

The DNA for the CDR3 is TGCGCCAGCAACTGGGGCGCCGGGACAGCAAACAATGAGCAGTTCTTC. Translating gives CASNWGAGTANNEQFF. This chain uses TRBV5-1 with TRBJ2-1, with TRBD1 matching 7 bases. The trim removed 6 bases at V and 5 bases at J, leaving 14 bases unmatched. This CDR3 has 16 residues. Germline V gives CDR1 SGHRS, CDR2 YFSETQ. Together with reference TRBV5-1 and TRBJ2-1, the CDR3 gives the full variable domain: KAGVTQTPRYLIKTRGQQVTLSCSPISGHRSVSWYQQTPGQGLQFLFEYFSETQRNKGNFPGRFSGRQFSNSRSEMNVSTLELGDSALYLCASNWGAGTANNEQFFGPGTRLTVL.